The present entry profiles one T cell receptor (beta chain) with its context. This clone was seen a few times. Its antigen is unknown. No base-level quality is on record; no much larger clone is a single base apart. Cut back by 5 bases and 0 bases, the V and J ends lie 7 bases apart. The CDR3 runs 14 residues from the cysteine to the phenylalanine. Kept here is only the CDR3 DNA, which spans 42 bases and is read in frame from base 1. Sequences SGHNT (CDR1) and YENEEA (CDR2) are obtained from the germline V gene. The cohort comprised some 730 healthy bone marrow donors. At the time of sampling, every cohort member was nominally healthy, though immune exposures that went unrecorded were likely present. The donor was CMV seronegative and was included in the group of 352 seronegative cohort members. Every donor gave a peripheral blood sample, and the peripheral blood mononuclear cells from that sample were used for TCR beta sequencing. The Qiagen DNeasy Blood Extraction Kit was used to extract genomic DNA from the blood cell samples.

To prepare the library, the immunoSEQ multiplex PCR assay was applied. The multiplex PCR relied on a mix of 60 forward primers for TCR Vbeta segments and 13 reverse primers for TCR Jbeta segments. Amplification of the CDR3 region of rearranged TCR beta genes was performed with a multiplex PCR assay on genomic DNA. On the Illumina HiSeq System, the amplified TCR beta libraries were sequenced as 87-base-pair reads. The paper's data handling went like this. A later analysis tallied approximately 87 million unique TCR beta chains across the 650 to 750 repertoires, and approximately 12 million of those chains were shared by two or more donors. To remove PCR and sequencing errors, raw reads were error-corrected and collapsed into unique sequences using a nearest-neighbor algorithm that merged closely related sequences. Alignment of CDR3 sequences to IMGT reference sequences was used to assign V, D and J gene segments. For a sequence to be retained, a match of at least six nucleotides to both a V gene segment and a J gene segment was required. A rearrangement was called productive if the CDR3 had no stop codons and remained in frame with V and J, and every other rearrangement was called non-productive. Following IMGT convention, CDR3 was defined as the stretch from the second conserved V-encoded cysteine to the conserved J-encoded phenylalanine. The earlier analysis of about 590 of the donors excluded sequences that lacked an unambiguous match to a single V gene segment. An earlier analysis of approximately 590 of the donors classified V segments as functional when productive rearrangements were above 56.7% and as segregating when the standard deviation between donors was above 5%. A statistical classification framework was built for diagnosing cytomegalovirus status from the catalog of TCR beta chain sequences. In a later analysis, V and J genes were assigned by comparing TCR nucleotide sequences against IMGT/GENE-DB human TR gene sequences. The TCRdist pipeline was used in a later analysis to assign CDR3 sequences and most-parsimonious VDJ recombination scenarios. In a later analysis, each TCR beta chain was defined by its CDR3 amino acid sequence together with its V-gene family, and reads lacking a unique V-gene family were excluded. A later analysis removed nearly 600 highly shared, low-generation-probability nucleotide sequences to deal with suspected cross-contamination and a sequencing artifact. A later analysis calculated a clonal expansion index for each public chain from normalized within-repertoire ranks of inferred template counts. In a later analysis, generation probabilities were computed using a VDJ recombination model fitted to out-of-frame rearrangements, and the results were checked against IGoR. In a later analysis, TCR-TCR, TCR-HLA and TCR-CMV co-occurrence was scored with hypergeometric tests, and a repertoire-size bias correction was applied to TCR pairs. To estimate false discovery rates, a later analysis permuted the HLA or CMV assignments 20 times. In a later analysis, co-occurring TCRs were grouped with DBSCAN, and TCRdist sequence similarity was added when clustering was performed within HLA-allele-positive subsets. Repertoires with fewer than 30,000 or more than 120,000 public chains were left out of co-occurrence clustering, as were several repertoires with anomalous nucleotide sharing. In TCRdb, the immuneACCESS table is reduced to in-frame sequences with V and J assigned. These tables do not hold every clone; where another copy was compared, an unresolved V gene accounts for under half, and the others remain unexplained. The V and J calls and clone size were taken over from that table, and D and trimming were inferred from the DNA. A total of under 200,000 clones appear in this sample, less than 90% of them only once. The biggest ten clones account for under 1.1% of the sample.

The data belong to a study of cytomegalovirus exposure and HLA in healthy donors listed by TCRdb under 2017. Some background on the complete study: According to an earlier analysis of 587 of the donors, about 179 million T cells yielded over 90 million unique TCR beta sequences and 276 Gb of sequence data. Approximately 300 gigabases of sequencing data and approximately 91 million unique TCR sequences made up an early release that covered over 550 HLA-typed donors. Of the 398 genotyped donors, about 84% fell in the genetic ancestry cluster associated with self-reported Caucasian donors. The study was designed to test whether signatures of past pathogen exposure could be identified by cataloging public T cell receptors. Using immunosequencing, the study profiled T cell repertoires from 666 subjects and related those repertoires to cytomegalovirus serostatus. In addition to the first cohort of 666 subjects, a separate validation cohort of approximately 110 different subjects was used. High-throughput TCR immunosequencing, statistical association of individual TCRs with disease status, and machine learning were combined to predict cytomegalovirus infection status. To study patterns of TCR occurrence, a later analysis re-analyzed previously published TCR beta repertoires from 500 to 850 donors and added high-resolution HLA genotyping. Rather than using new phenotypic data, the later analysis identified candidate immune exposures from TCR beta sequences and from how often those sequences occurred across donors. An earlier analysis of 587 of the donors used high-throughput TCR beta sequencing to judge whether each TCR beta V gene segment behaved as functional or pseudogenic. Donor age, sex, ethnicity and CMV serostatus were collected together with the repertoire data. A later genetic analysis took genome-wide SNP genotypes for about 55% of the 666 donors and used that subset as a discovery cohort. Every discovery cohort repertoire had been produced on one sequencing platform. Both class I and class II loci were covered by HLA typing, at four-digit resolution. Typing coverage varied by locus: about 620-630 donors for A, B, C, DRB1 and DQB1; roughly 520 for DQA1; over 600 for DPA1; more than 450 for DPB1. Five DR-DQ haplotypes were handled as single units for association and clustering because linkage in the cohort was strong. Among about 410 genotyped donors of the cohort, an average of approximately 240,000 unique TCR beta nucleotide sequences was sequenced per donor, of which about 19% were non-productive. The research as a whole found: According to the authors, the approach could potentially be generalized to other disease states and immunological phenotypes. Cytomegalovirus status was reported to be diagnosed by the classifier with high specificity and sensitivity in both the original and validation cohorts. In the study, around 160 TCR beta chains were listed as associated with cytomegalovirus. Compared with equally common non-associated chains, HLA-associated TCR beta chains in a later analysis were more clonally expanded and had lower generation probabilities. Because some donors lacked HLA typing at each locus, the association tests relied only on the typed subset. Correlated functional status among segregating V segments might be attributable to linkage disequilibrium, but an unknown experimental factor could not be ruled out. Most TCR sequences were seen in very few donors, while some public TCRs were found in many individuals. In a later analysis, the rate of TCR association differed among HLA loci, with DRB1 alleles having the most associated TCRs and HLA-C alleles having the fewest. In a later analysis, several top co-occurrence clusters were reported to appear linked to parvovirus B19, influenza, CMV and Epstein-Barr virus. A further reported finding was that TCR beta sequences accurately predicted the HLA-A and HLA-B alleles for most subjects in the first cohort. In a later analysis, 16,951 TCR beta sequences were associated with specific HLA alleles at a false discovery rate of 0.05. Because counts were too low, 15 to 20 rarely observed V segments, including chromosome 9 orphons, were excluded from the earlier analysis of fewer than 650 of the donors. A group of highly shared sequence variants was considered likely to be a technical artifact of the sequencing pipeline. The presence/absence analyses assumed that sequencing depth was roughly uniform across donors, and that assumption may not be true. In a later genetic analysis, fewer N-insertions in productive TCRs were reported among donors in an Asian-associated ancestry cluster than the roughly 700-donor mean. V-gene and J-gene trimming of TCR beta chains was associated with a missense DCLRE1C variant in a later genetic analysis, and the association was replicated in an independent cohort. In an earlier analysis of 587 of the donors, most TCR beta V segments appeared in productive rearrangements about 87% or about 30% of the time, broadly matching IMGT annotations. The cohort was sequenced for TCR beta chains only, and without alpha or paired-chain data the features that could be detected were limited. A few of the identified cytomegalovirus-associated TCR beta chains were confirmed in vitro to be specific for cytomegalovirus antigens. A later analysis found that most CMV-associated TCR beta chains appeared HLA-restricted, with HLA associations seemingly driven largely by CMV exposure. CMV serostatus was the only immune exposure information available for the cohort. Some IMGT-functional V segments, including TRBV6-2 and TRBV6-3, could not be told apart with the 87-base-pair reads, so those segments were excluded. Assigning TCR associations to individual alleles was difficult when HLA alleles, especially DR and DQ, strongly co-occurred.

The sequence came from a man aged 25 to 40 in good health and CMV-seronegative. The sample comprised PBMCs. The V gene is TRBV11-3 and the J gene is TRBJ2-2; TRBD1 is perhaps the D gene, given 5 matching bases. The sequence in DNA is TGTGCCAGCAGCAGCAGGGCGAACACCGGGGAGCTGTTTTTT. This sequence encodes CASSSRANTGELFF.